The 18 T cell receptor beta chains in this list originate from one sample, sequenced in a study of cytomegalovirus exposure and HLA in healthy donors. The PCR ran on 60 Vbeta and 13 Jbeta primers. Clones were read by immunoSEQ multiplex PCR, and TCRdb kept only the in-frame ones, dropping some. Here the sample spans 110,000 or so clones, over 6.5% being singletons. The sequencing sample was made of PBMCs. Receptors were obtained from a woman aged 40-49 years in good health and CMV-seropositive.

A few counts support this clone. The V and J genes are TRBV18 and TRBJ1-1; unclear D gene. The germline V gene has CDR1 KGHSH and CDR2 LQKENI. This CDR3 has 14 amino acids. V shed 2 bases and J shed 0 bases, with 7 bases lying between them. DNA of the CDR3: TGTGCCAGCTCACCAAGAGGGATGAACACTGAAGCTTTCTTT. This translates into CASSPRGMNTEAFF.

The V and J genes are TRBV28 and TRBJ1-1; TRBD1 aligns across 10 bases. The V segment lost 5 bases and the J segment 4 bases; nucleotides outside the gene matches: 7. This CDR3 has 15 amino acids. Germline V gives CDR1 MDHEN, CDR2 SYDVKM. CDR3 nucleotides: TGTGCCAGCAGTCCGGACAGGGGGTGGGTCACTGAAGCTTTCTTT. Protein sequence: CASSPDRGWVTEAFF.

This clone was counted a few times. In nucleotides, the CDR3 is TGTGCCAGCAGTGATTCGATTACAGGGCAGCCCCAGCATTTT. Translated, it gives CASSDSITGQPQHF. This sequence joins TRBV6-4 and TRBJ1-5, with TRBD1 as a possible D gene (6 bases). The V end was cut by 3 bases, the J end by 7 bases, with 13 bases between. CDR1 is MRHNA and CDR2 is SNTAGT in the germline V gene. CDR3 length equals 14 residues.

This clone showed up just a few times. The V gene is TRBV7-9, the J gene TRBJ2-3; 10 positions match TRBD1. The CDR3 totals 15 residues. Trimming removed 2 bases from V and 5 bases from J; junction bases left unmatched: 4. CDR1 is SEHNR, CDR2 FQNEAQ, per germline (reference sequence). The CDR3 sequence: CASSLRQGAKDTQYF. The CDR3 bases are TGTGCCAGCAGCTTAAGACAGGGGGCGAAAGATACGCAGTATTTT.

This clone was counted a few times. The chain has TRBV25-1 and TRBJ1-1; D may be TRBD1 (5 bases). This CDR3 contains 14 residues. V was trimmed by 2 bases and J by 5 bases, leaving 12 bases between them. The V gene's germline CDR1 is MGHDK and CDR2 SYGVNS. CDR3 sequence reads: CASSEPGLQTEAFF. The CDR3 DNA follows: TGTGCCAGCAGTGAACCGGGACTTCAAACTGAAGCTTTCTTT.

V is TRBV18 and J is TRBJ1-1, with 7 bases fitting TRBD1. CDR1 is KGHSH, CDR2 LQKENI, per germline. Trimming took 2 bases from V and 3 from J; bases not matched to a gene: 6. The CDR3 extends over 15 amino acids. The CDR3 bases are TGTGCCAGCTCACCAAACAGGGGAAGGGACACTGAAGCTTTCTTT. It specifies CASSPNRGRDTEAFF.

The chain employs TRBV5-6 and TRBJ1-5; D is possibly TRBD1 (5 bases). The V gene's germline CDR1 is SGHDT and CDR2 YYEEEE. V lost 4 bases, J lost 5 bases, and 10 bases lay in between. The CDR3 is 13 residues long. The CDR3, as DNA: TGTGCCAGCAGCGCGCAGGGCTATCAGCCCCAGCATTTT. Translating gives CASSAQGYQPQHF. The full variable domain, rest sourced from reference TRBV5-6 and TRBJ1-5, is DAGVTQSPTHLIKTRGQQVTLRCSPKSGHDTVSWYQQALGQGPQFIFQYYEEEERQRGNFPDRFSGHQFPNYSSELNVNALLLGDSALYLCASSAQGYQPQHFGDGTRLSIL.

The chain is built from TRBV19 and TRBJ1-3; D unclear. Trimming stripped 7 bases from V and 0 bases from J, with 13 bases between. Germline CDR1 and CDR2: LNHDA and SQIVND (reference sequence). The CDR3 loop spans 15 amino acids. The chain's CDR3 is CASIRHMSSGNTIYF. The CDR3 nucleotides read TGTGCCAGTATCCGACACATGAGCTCTGGAAACACCATATATTTT.

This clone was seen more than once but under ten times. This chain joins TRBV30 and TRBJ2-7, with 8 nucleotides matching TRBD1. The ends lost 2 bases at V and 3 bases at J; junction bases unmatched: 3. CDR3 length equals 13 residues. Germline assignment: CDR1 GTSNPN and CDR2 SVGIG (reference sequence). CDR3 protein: CAWSFGQGYEQYF. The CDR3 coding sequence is TGTGCCTGGAGTTTTGGACAGGGCTACGAGCAGTACTTC.

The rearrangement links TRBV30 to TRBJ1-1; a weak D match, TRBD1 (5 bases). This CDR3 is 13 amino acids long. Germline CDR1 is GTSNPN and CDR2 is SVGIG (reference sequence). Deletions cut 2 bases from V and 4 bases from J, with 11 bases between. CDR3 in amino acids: CAWSLQGSTEAFF. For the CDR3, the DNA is TGTGCCTGGAGTCTCCAGGGTTCCACTGAAGCTTTCTTT.

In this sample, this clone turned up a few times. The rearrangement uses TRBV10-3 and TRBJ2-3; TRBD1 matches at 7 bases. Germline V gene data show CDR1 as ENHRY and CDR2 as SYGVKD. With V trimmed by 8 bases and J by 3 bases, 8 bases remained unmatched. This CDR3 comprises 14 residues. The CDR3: CAIASGGGTDTQYF. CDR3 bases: TGTGCCATCGCGTCAGGGGGTGGGACAGATACGCAGTATTTT.

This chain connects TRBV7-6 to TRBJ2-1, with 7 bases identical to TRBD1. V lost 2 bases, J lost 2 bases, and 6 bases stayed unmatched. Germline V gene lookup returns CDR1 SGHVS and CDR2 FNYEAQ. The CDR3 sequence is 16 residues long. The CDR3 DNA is TGTGCCAGCAGCTTACTAGGACAGGATACCTACAATGAGCAGTTCTTC. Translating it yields CASSLLGQDTYNEQFF.

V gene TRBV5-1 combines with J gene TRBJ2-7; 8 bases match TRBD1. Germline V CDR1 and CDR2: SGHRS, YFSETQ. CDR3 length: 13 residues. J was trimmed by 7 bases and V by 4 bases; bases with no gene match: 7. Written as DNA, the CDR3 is TGCGCCAGCAGCAGATCAGGGGGCTTAGAGCAGTACTTC. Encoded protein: CASSRSGGLEQYF. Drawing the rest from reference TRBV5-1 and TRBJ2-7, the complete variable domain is KAGVTQTPRYLIKTRGQQVTLSCSPISGHRSVSWYQQTPGQGLQFLFEYFSETQRNKGNFPGRFSGRQFSNSRSEMNVSTLELGDSALYLCASSRSGGLEQYFGPGTRLTVT.

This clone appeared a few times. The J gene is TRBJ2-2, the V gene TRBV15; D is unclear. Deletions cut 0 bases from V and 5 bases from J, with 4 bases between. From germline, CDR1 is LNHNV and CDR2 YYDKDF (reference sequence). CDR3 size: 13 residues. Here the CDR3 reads CATSRDETGELFF. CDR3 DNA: TGTGCCACCAGCAGAGACGAGACCGGGGAGCTGTTTTTT.

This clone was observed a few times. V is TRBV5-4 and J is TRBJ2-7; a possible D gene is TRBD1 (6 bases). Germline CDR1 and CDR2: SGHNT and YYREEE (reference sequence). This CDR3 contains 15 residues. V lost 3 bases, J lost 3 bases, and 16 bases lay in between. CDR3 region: CASSSPGLQGYEQYF. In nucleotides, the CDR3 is TGTGCCAGCAGCTCCCCAGGCCTACAGGGCTACGAGCAGTACTTC.

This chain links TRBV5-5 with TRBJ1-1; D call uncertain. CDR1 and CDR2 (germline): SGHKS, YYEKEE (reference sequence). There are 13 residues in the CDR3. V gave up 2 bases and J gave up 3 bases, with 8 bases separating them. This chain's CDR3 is CASSLQSDTEAFF. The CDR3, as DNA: TGTGCCAGCAGCTTACAGTCGGACACTGAAGCTTTCTTT.

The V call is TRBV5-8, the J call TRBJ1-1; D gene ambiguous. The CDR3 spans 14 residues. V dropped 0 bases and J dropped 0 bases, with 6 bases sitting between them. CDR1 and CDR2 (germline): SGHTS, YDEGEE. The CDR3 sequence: CASSLALVNTEAFF. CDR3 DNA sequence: TGTGCCAGCAGCTTGGCCTTAGTGAACACTGAAGCTTTCTTT.

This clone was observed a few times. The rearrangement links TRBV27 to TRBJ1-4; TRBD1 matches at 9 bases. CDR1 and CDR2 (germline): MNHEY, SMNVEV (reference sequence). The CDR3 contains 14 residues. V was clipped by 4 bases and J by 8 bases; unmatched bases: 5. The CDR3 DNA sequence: TGTGCCAGCAGTTGGGACAGGGCGGGAGAAAAACTGTTTTTT. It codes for CASSWDRAGEKLFF. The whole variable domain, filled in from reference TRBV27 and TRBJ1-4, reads EAQVTQNPRYLITVTGKKLTVTCSQNMNHEYMSWYRQDPGLGLRQIYYSMNVEVTDKGDVPEGYKVSRKEKRNFPLILESPSPNQTSLYFCASSWDRAGEKLFFGSGTQLSVL.